A single sample gave rise to the 16 T cell receptor beta chains below, sequenced in a study of blood T cell repertoires in COVID-19. The method was immunoSEQ multiplex PCR; TCRdb's version includes in-frame clones alone and lacks a portion of them. The table has approximately 170,000 clones, over 90% seen once. The source material was peripheral blood. All receptors come from an older woman with COVID-19, enrolled during active disease.

The chain links TRBV7-9 to TRBJ1-4; the D gene is possibly TRBD1 (6 bases). The CDR3 length is 14 residues. Germline values: CDR1 SEHNR, CDR2 FQNEAQ (reference sequence). V lost 5 bases and J 6 bases, leaving 13 bases between the germline ends. In DNA, the CDR3 is TGTGCCAGCAGCGAACTGACAGGATATGAAAAACTGTTTTTT. It yields the protein CASSELTGYEKLFF.

J is TRBJ2-5 and V is TRBV6-2 or TRBV6-3; 14 nucleotides align to TRBD2. The CDR3 runs to 17 residues. Per the germline V gene, CDR1 is MNHEY and CDR2 is SVGEGT. J gave up 2 bases and V 6 bases, and 8 bases lay outside the gene matches. The CDR3 DNA is TGTGCCAGCAGCCACGGACTAGCGGGGGGCCTACAAGAGACCCAGTACTTC. This codes for CASSHGLAGGLQETQYF.

The gene calls are TRBV7-2 and TRBJ1-5, with D possibly TRBD1 on 5 matching bases. Germline lookup yields CDR1 SGHTA and CDR2 FQGNSA. The CDR3 loop spans 15 amino acids. V lost 8 bases and J 5 bases, leaving 19 bases between the germline ends. The CDR3 here is CASGLHWGGDQPQHF. In nucleotides, the CDR3 is TGTGCCAGCGGACTCCACTGGGGGGGGGATCAGCCCCAGCATTTT.

The rearrangement uses TRBV11-2 and TRBJ1-1; D is perhaps TRBD1 (5 bases). The length of the CDR3 is 17 residues. Germline lookup yields CDR1 SGHAT and CDR2 FQNNGV. Trimming left V 1 base short and J 0 bases short, with 15 bases between. The CDR3 region is CASSLAGHRTLNTEAFF. CDR3 bases: TGTGCCAGCAGCTTAGCCGGACACAGAACCTTGAACACTGAAGCTTTCTTT.

The V gene is TRBV9, the J gene TRBJ2-1; 12 bases are shared with TRBD1. J gave up 6 bases and V 3 bases, and 7 bases lay outside the gene matches. Germline loops: CDR1 SGDLS, CDR2 YYNGEE. The length of the CDR3 is 16 residues. This CDR3 is CASSGSPGQGANEQFF. DNA for the CDR3: TGTGCCAGCAGCGGATCCCCGGGACAGGGGGCCAATGAGCAGTTCTTC. The whole variable domain, remainder taken from reference TRBV9 and TRBJ2-1, is DSGVTQTPKHLITATGQRVTLRCSPRSGDLSVYWYQQSLDQGLQFLIQYYNGEERAKGNILERFSAQQFPDLHSELNLSSLELGDSALYFCASSGSPGQGANEQFFGPGTRLTVL.

This sequence joins TRBV4-3 and TRBJ2-7; D may be TRBD2 (6 bases). The germline V gene has CDR1 LGHNA and CDR2 YSLEER. The CDR3 runs to 14 residues. With 4 bases removed from V and 6 bases from J, the gap between germline ends came to 16 bases. The CDR3 bases are TGCGCCAGCAGCCCGGCCGGGGGATGGTTCGAGCAGTACTTC. This translates into CASSPAGGWFEQYF.

This clone was counted once. V is TRBV7-8 and J is TRBJ2-1; tentative D call: TRBD1 (6 bases). CDR3 length equals 15 residues. The V and J ends lost 1 base and 13 bases respectively, with 20 bases between them. The V gene's germline CDR1 is SGHVS and CDR2 FQNEAQ. Written as DNA, the CDR3 is TGTGCCAGCAGCTTAGAATCTGGCAGAACAGGGCCCCAGTTCTTC. Amino acids: CASSLESGRTGPQFF.

This chain links TRBV28 with TRBJ1-1, with D possibly being TRBD1 (6 bases). V was shortened by 5 bases and J by 0 bases, with 13 bases between the two germline ends. The CDR3 runs 15 residues. Germline-derived CDR1 and CDR2 are MDHEN and SYDVKM. CDR3 DNA sequence: TGTGCCAGCAGTCCTCCGGACAGTTTGAACACTGAAGCTTTCTTT. Protein: CASSPPDSLNTEAFF.

The chain combines TRBV18 with TRBJ1-2; 9 nucleotides line up with TRBD1. Trimming took 2 bases from V and 4 from J; bases not matched to a gene: 5. The CDR3 totals 15 residues. Germline CDR1 reads KGHSH; CDR2 reads LQKENI. The CDR3 spells CASSPTGGRGYGYTF. In nucleotides, the CDR3 is TGTGCCAGCTCACCAACAGGGGGCCGAGGCTATGGCTACACCTTC.

The chain links TRBV7-9 to TRBJ1-2; D is perhaps TRBD1 (5 bases). This CDR3 has 12 amino acids. V lost 4 bases, J lost 4 bases, and 7 bases lay in between. Germline CDR1 SEHNR, CDR2 FQNEAQ (reference sequence). CDR3: CASSSQGYGYTF. Here the CDR3 DNA reads TGTGCCAGCAGCTCCCAGGGCTATGGCTACACCTTC.

The genes are TRBV11-2 and TRBJ1-1; 10 bases line up with TRBD1. CDR1 is SGHAT and CDR2 is FQNNGV in the germline V gene. CDR3 length equals 14 residues. After removal of 4 bases from V and 10 bases from J, the junction contained 9 bases not matched to a gene. The CDR3 DNA reads as TGTGCCAGCAGCTGGAGGACAGGGGGTCCCCCAGCTTTCTTT. Its translation: CASSWRTGGPPAFF. Looking up the rest from reference TRBV11-2 and TRBJ1-1 gives the full variable domain: EAGVAQSPRYKIIEKRQSVAFWCNPISGHATLYWYQQILGQGPKLLIQFQNNGVVDDSQLPKDRFSAERLKGVDSTLKIQPAKLEDSAVYLCASSWRTGGPPAFFGQGTRLTVV.

The chain recombines TRBV4-1 with TRBJ1-2; D gene unclear. V was clipped by 0 bases and J by 8 bases, with 4 bases between them. CDR1 and CDR2 (germline): MGHRA, YSYEKL. The CDR3 runs to 11 residues. In DNA, the CDR3 is TGCGCCAGCAGCCAAGATCGGGGCTACACCTTC. As protein: CASSQDRGYTF.

The chain uses TRBV6-5 and TRBJ1-1, with D unclear. The germline V and J ends were trimmed by 0 bases and 6 bases, with 8 bases remaining between them. Looked up from germline, CDR1 is MNHEY and CDR2 is SVGAGI. The CDR3 totals 13 residues. The CDR3 is CASSYSEGSEAFF. The CDR3 bases are TGTGCCAGCAGTTACTCGGAGGGCTCTGAAGCTTTCTTT.

This CDR3 is CASSTRDRLAALHF. The CDR3 DNA is TGTGCCAGCAGCACCCGGGACAGGCTTGCAGCCCTCCACTTT. The V call is TRBV5-4, the J call TRBJ1-6; TRBD1 matches at 8 bases. The germline CDR1 and CDR2 sequences are SGHNT and YYREEE (reference sequence). The CDR3 spans 14 residues. V dropped 4 bases and J dropped 14; count of bases not matched to a gene: 11.

The genes are TRBV3-1 (or the pseudogene TRBV3-2) and TRBJ2-5; the match to TRBD1 covers 7 bases. The CDR3 sequence is 17 residues long. Trimming cost V 5 bases and J 2 bases; bases outside gene matches: 14. Germline assignment: CDR1 LGHDT and CDR2 YNNKEL (reference sequence). This CDR3 is CASSIRGRTGEQETQYF. CDR3 nucleotides: TGTGCCAGCAGCATTAGGGGGAGAACAGGGGAACAAGAGACCCAGTACTTC.

CDR3: CATSDGTGLEQYF. The DNA of the CDR3 is TGTGCCACCAGTGATGGGACAGGGCTCGAGCAGTACTTC. The chain is built from TRBV24-1 and TRBJ2-7; 9 bases are shared with TRBD1. Trimming cost V 3 bases and J 6 bases; bases outside gene matches: 2. Looked up from germline, CDR1 is KGHDR and CDR2 is SFDVKD. This CDR3 contains 13 residues.